The rows below give T cell receptor beta chains drawn from one sample of a study of blood T cell repertoires in COVID-19. Sequenced by immunoSEQ multiplex PCR; TCRdb stores in-frame clones only, minus some. The sample carries approximately 160,000 clones, about 87% recorded once. The specimen sequenced was peripheral blood. The receptors derive from a man aged 60-69 years with COVID-19, enrolled during active disease. CDR3s leave out the opening cysteine and the closing phenylalanine or tryptophan. Fields, in order: J gene, V gene, clone size, CDR3 protein. Clone size appears in some rows only: once, few, many, or a class for an expanded clone.

TRBJ2-4 | TRBV7-3 | . | ASSEAGIGAKNIQY
TRBJ1-3 | TRBV6-5 | . | ASSYSMRQAGNTIY
TRBJ2-7 | TRBV2 | once | ASRDLTYEQY
TRBJ2-3 | TRBV6-2/TRBV6-3 | . | ASSVSGLAGSTQY
TRBJ2-5 | TRBV5-1 | once | ASSLVRTSRTQETQY
TRBJ1-2 | TRBV18 | few | ASSPGDARSYGYT
TRBJ2-7 | TRBV3-1/TRBV3-2 | . | ASSQGQGASGEQY
TRBJ1-3 | TRBV25-1 | . | ASSGTPTGTGNTIY
TRBJ2-5 | TRBV25-1 | . | ASSYFLGSGETQY
TRBJ2-5 | TRBV7-9 | . | ASSPNRGGQETQY
TRBJ2-7 | TRBV3-1/TRBV3-2 | . | ASSPQGLAGDEQY
TRBJ1-1 | TRBV7-9 | once | ASSFSGYTEAF
TRBJ2-2 | TRBV7-2 | . | ASSFSGGPAGELF
TRBJ1-1 | TRBV4-3 | . | ASSQGPRNTEAF
TRBJ2-5 | TRBV10-3 | once | AISEHRDRAEVEETQY
TRBJ1-5 | TRBV30 | few | AWSKATGNQPQH
TRBJ2-7 | TRBV10-3 | . | AISLRGLEQY
TRBJ2-7 | TRBV3-1/TRBV3-2 | once | ASRGIAGPFYEQY
TRBJ1-2 | TRBV7-9 | . | ASSLVLQGDTSGYT
TRBJ2-7 | TRBV27 | . | ASSADRAFSTEQY
TRBJ2-1 | TRBV5-1 | . | ASSSTGPSYNEQF
TRBJ2-2 | TRBV6-5 | . | ASSYGQYTGAGELF
TRBJ2-1 | TRBV24-1 | . | ATSDPTGSSYNEQF
TRBJ2-7 | TRBV5-5 | . | ASSLAISGGRSYEQY
TRBJ1-5 | TRBV9 | . | ASSPQGYSNQPQH